This T cell receptor (beta chain) was sequenced for a study of T cell repertoires in cytomegalovirus infection. The table lists this clonotype with a few counts. Using its own MiXCR run on the reads, TCRdb lists one record per CDR3 protein. The table records about 330,000 distinct CDR3 sequences, approximately 9.5% of them present only once. The clonotype was recovered from a human donor in good health (CMV status not recorded). Some clones in this sample may be carry-over from other donors' samples. The sequencing sample was made of PBMCs.

DNA of the CDR3: TGTGCCAGCAGCCAGGGACTAGCGGGAGGTGATACGCAGTATTTT. Translated: CASSQGLAGGDTQYF. The chain recombines TRBV5-6 with TRBJ2-3; 15 bases agree with TRBD2. Germline values: CDR1 SGHDT, CDR2 YYEEEE. The CDR3 is 15 residues long. The V segment lost 4 bases and the J segment 6 bases; nucleotides outside the gene matches: 3.